This T cell receptor (beta chain) was sequenced in a study of shared clonotypes between healthy human individuals. TCRdb's table, derived via immunoSEQ multiplex PCR, lists solely in-frame clones and lacks some. The data show approximately 470,000 clones, with over 75% seen just once and about 13% held by the top ten. The CDR3 covers 16 residues. The V gene's germline CDR1 is MDHEN and CDR2 SYDVKM. Germline trimming cut 6 bases from V and 8 bases from J; bases unmatched to any gene: 8. This clone came up many times. This TCR was sampled from a woman in her 40s in good health. Some clones in this sample may be carry-over from other donors' samples. The chain is built from TRBV28 and TRBJ2-2; TRBD2 matches 14 bases. The sample consisted of PBMCs. CDR3: CASSPGLAGELGELFF. The CDR3 coding sequence is TGTGCCAGCAGCCCGGGACTAGCGGGAGAATTGGGGGAGCTGTTTTTT. Full variable domain (outside the CDR3, taken from reference TRBV28 and TRBJ2-2): DVKVTQSSRYLVKRTGEKVFLECVQDMDHENMFWYRQDPGLGLRLIYFSYDVKMKEKGDIPEGYSVSREKKERFSLILESASTNQTSMYLCASSPGLAGELGELFFGEGSRLTVL.